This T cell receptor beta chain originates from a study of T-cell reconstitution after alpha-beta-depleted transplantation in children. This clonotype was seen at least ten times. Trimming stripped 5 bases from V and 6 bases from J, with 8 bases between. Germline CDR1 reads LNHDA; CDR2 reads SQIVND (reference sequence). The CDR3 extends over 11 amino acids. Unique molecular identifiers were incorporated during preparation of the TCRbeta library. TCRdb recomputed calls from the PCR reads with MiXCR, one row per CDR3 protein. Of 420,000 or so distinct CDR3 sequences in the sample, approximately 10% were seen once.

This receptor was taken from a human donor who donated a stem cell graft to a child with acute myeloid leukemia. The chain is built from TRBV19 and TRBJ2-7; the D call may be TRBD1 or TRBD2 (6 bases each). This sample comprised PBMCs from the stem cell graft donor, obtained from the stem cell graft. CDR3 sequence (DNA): TGTGCCAGTAGTGGAGGGGGCGAGCAGTACTTC. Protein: CASSGGGEQYF.